This T cell receptor beta chain is from a study of PD-L1 blockade in urothelial cancer. The CDR3 length is 14 residues. V lost 5 bases, J lost 12 bases, and 10 bases stayed unmatched. The germline V gene has CDR1 LNHDA and CDR2 SQIVND (reference sequence). Clones were sequenced by immunoSEQ multiplex PCR, and TCRdb holds only the in-frame ones, with some missing. Here the sample spans 45,000 or so clones, roughly 86% being singletons. This sequence was found in a man aged 65-85 years with urothelial cancer. The V gene is TRBV19, the J gene TRBJ2-1, with TRBD2 matching 10 bases. The source material was PBMCs, sampled around atezolizumab (anti-PD-L1) treatment. CDR3 protein: CASSPGTSALGQFF. DNA of the CDR3: TGTGCCAGTAGTCCCGGGACTAGCGCCCTTGGGCAGTTCTTC.